A single sample gave rise to the 4 T cell receptor beta chains below, sequenced in a study of T cell repertoires in cytomegalovirus infection. For these receptors, no antigen is known. TCRdb processed the reads anew with MiXCR; each CDR3 protein has one entry. The table records 650,000 to 850,000 distinct CDR3 sequences, 25% to 30% of them present only once. The material was cultured CD8+ T cells from PBMCs, obtained from culture after CMV antigen stimulation. The receptor set was obtained from a human donor in good health (CMV status not recorded). Some clones in this sample may be carry-over from other donors' samples.

In its sample, this clonotype was seen a few times. The CDR3 nucleotides are TGCGCCAGCAGCCAAGATTCGGGACCTTGGGAGCAGTTCTTC. This gives the protein CASSQDSGPWEQFF. The chain combines TRBV4-3 with TRBJ2-1, with D possibly being TRBD1 or TRBD2 (5 bases each). The germline V gene has CDR1 LGHNA and CDR2 YSLEER. This CDR3 comprises 14 residues. V dropped 0 bases and J dropped 10 bases, with 13 bases sitting between them.

This clonotype was detected a few times. The chain recombines TRBV27 with TRBJ1-5; TRBD1 agrees at 8 bases. Losses at the gene ends were 3 bases for V and 2 bases for J; bases not matched to a gene: 6. Germline-derived CDR1 and CDR2 are MNHEY and SMNVEV (reference sequence). The CDR3 totals 16 residues. In DNA form, the CDR3 reads TGTGCCAGCAGTTTGCGGCAGGGGGCTGGCAATCAGCCCCAGCATTTT. This codes for CASSLRQGAGNQPQHF.

The chain couples TRBV6-5 to TRBJ1-5; D gene uncertain. The CDR3 runs to 15 residues. V lost 6 bases and J 0 bases, leaving 12 bases between the germline ends. CDR1 MNHEY and CDR2 SVGAGI come from the germline V gene. CDR3 nucleotide sequence: TGTGCCAGCAGCCCCAGAGACAATAGCAATCAGCCCCAGCATTTT. Translating gives CASSPRDNSNQPQHF.

This clonotype appeared once. The chain combines TRBV6-5 with TRBJ2-2; the D call may be TRBD1 or TRBD2 (6 bases each). V gave up 2 bases and J gave up 5 bases, with 12 bases separating them. CDR1 is MNHEY, CDR2 SVGAGI, per germline. This CDR3 is built from 15 residues. CDR3 DNA sequence: TGTGCCAGCAGTTACGGGGGGCGTATGACCGGGGAGCTGTTTTTT. The encoded protein is CASSYGGRMTGELFF.